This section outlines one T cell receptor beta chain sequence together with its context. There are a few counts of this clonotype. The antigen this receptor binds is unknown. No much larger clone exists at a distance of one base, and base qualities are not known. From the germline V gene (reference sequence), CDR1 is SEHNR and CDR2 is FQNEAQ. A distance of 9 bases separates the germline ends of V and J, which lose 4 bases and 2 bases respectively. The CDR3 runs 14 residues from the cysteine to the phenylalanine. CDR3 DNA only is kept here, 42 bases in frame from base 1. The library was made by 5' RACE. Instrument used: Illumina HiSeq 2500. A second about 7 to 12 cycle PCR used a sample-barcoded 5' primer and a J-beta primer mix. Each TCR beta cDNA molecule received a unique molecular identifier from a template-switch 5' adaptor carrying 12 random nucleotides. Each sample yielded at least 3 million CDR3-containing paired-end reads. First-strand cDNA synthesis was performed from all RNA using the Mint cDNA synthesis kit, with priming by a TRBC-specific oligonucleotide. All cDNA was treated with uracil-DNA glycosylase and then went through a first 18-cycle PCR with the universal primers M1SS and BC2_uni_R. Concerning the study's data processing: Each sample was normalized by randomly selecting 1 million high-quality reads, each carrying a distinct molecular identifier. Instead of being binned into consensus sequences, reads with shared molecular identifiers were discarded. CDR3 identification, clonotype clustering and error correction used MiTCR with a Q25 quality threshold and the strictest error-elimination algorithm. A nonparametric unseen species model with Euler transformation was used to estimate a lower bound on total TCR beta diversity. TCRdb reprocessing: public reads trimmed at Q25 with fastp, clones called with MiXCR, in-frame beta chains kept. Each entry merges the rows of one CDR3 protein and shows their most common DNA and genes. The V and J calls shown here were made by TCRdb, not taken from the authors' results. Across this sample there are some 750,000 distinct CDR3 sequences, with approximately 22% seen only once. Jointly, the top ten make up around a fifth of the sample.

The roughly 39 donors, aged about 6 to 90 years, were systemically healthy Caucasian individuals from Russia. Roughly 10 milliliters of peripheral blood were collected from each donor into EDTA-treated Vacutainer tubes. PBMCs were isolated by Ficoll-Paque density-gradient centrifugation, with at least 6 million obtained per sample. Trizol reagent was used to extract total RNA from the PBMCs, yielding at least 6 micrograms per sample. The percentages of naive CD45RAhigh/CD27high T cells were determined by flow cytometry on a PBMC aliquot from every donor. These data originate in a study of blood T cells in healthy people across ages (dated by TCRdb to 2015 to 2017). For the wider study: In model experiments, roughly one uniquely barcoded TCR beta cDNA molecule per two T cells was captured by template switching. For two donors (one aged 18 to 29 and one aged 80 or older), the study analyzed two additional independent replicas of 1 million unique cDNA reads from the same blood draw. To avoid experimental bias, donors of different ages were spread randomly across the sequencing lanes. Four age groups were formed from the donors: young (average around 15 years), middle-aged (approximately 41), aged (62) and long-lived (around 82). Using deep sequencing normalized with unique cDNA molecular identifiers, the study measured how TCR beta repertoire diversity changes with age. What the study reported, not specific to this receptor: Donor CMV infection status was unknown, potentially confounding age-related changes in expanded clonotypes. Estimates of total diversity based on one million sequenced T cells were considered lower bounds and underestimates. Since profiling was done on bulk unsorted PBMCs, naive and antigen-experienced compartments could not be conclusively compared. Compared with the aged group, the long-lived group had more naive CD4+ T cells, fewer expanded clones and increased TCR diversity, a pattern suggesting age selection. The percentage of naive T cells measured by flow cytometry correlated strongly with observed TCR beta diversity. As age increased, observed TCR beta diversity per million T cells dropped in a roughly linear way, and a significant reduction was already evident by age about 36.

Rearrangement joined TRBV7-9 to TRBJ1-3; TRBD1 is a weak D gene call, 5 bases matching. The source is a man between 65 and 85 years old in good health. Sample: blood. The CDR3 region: CASSSTVTGNTIYF. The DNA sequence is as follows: TGTGCCAGCAGCTCGACAGTTACTGGAAACACCATATATTTT.